This entry lists 8 T cell receptor beta chains sequenced from one sample in a study of T cells after posttransplantation cyclophosphamide. Method: immunoSEQ multiplex PCR; TCRdb's copy keeps in-frame clones and lacks some. The record shows some 50,000 clones for this sample, with no singletons present. The material sequenced was PBMCs. The receptors here all came from a man between 35 and 55 years old in good health, CMV-negative, and a related stem cell transplant donor.

This clone was found many times. The gene calls are TRBV30 and TRBJ2-2; D may be TRBD1 (5 bases). Germline CDR1 and CDR2: GTSNPN and SVGIG (reference sequence). Trimming removed 5 bases from V and 0 bases from J, with 10 bases in between. There are 14 residues in the CDR3. DNA of the CDR3: TGTGCCTGGGCCCTAGGGGCGAACACCGGGGAGCTGTTTTTT. Translated, it gives CAWALGANTGELFF.

This clone was observed at least ten times. The chain couples TRBV7-9 to TRBJ1-4; D ambiguous. Looked up from germline, CDR1 is SEHNR and CDR2 is FQNEAQ (reference sequence). V dropped 5 bases and J dropped 3 bases, with 13 bases sitting between them. CDR3 size: 15 residues. The chain's CDR3 is CASSPWGGANEKLFF. DNA for the CDR3: TGTGCCAGCAGCCCGTGGGGAGGAGCTAATGAAAAACTGTTTTTT.

This clone was counted many times. This chain links TRBV5-4 with TRBJ2-5; 10 bases line up with TRBD2. CDR3 length equals 14 residues. The germline CDR1 and CDR2 sequences are SGHNT and YYREEE (reference sequence). V lost 2 bases to trimming and J lost 4 bases; unmatched junction nucleotides: 2. The CDR3: CASSFRTSGETQYF. The CDR3 DNA reads as TGTGCCAGCAGCTTCAGGACTAGCGGAGAGACCCAGTACTTC.

This clone was recorded at least ten times. V and J are TRBV5-1 and TRBJ2-3; 10 bases line up with TRBD2. CDR1 and CDR2 from the germline V gene are SGHRS and YFSETQ. The CDR3 is 16 residues long. After removal of 7 bases from V and 3 bases from J, the junction contained 11 bases not matched to a gene. The CDR3 region has the DNA TGCGCCAGCTCCGCGGGACTAGCGATGGGTACAGATACGCAGTATTTT. This codes for CASSAGLAMGTDTQYF. The variable domain in full, with the rest retrieved from reference TRBV5-1 and TRBJ2-3, is KAGVTQTPRYLIKTRGQQVTLSCSPISGHRSVSWYQQTPGQGLQFLFEYFSETQRNKGNFPGRFSGRQFSNSRSEMNVSTLELGDSALYLCASSAGLAMGTDTQYFGPGTRLTVL.

This clone has a count of ten or more. CDR3 protein: CASRDPRGSTGAQETQYF. For the CDR3, the DNA is TGTGCCAGTAGAGACCCCCGGGGGTCAACTGGGGCCCAAGAGACCCAGTACTTC. V and J are TRBV19 and TRBJ2-5, with a weak D call TRBD2 (6 bases). In germline, CDR1 is LNHDA, CDR2 SQIVND (reference sequence). CDR3 length: 18 residues. V was pared by 6 bases and J by 1 base, with 24 bases between. Full variable domain (rest looked up from reference TRBV19 and TRBJ2-5): DGGITQSPKYLFRKEGQNVTLSCEQNLNHDAMYWYRQDPGQGLRLIYYSQIVNDFQKGDIAEGYSVSREKKESFPLTVTSAQKNPTAFYLCASRDPRGSTGAQETQYFGPGTRLLVL.

This clone was counted at least ten times. V is TRBV28 and J is TRBJ2-3; D gene unclear. Germline CDR1 is MDHEN and CDR2 is SYDVKM. V lost 6 bases to trimming and J lost 6 bases, with 10 bases between them. The CDR3 covers 12 residues. The CDR3 loop reads CASSSPFDTQYF. CDR3 DNA sequence: TGTGCCAGCAGCTCCCCCTTCGATACGCAGTATTTT.

This clone was counted ten times or more. The chain combines TRBV19 with TRBJ2-1; 8 nucleotides agree with TRBD1. The trim removed 7 bases at V and 4 bases at J, leaving 9 bases unmatched. CDR1 LNHDA and CDR2 SQIVND come from the germline V gene (reference sequence). The CDR3 loop spans 15 amino acids. The CDR3 spells CASTPQGGAYNEQFF. In nucleotides, the CDR3 is TGTGCCAGTACCCCACAGGGGGGCGCTTACAATGAGCAGTTCTTC.

There are many counts of this clone. The chain has TRBV5-1 and TRBJ2-1, with TRBD2 matching 12 bases. V lost 0 bases to trimming and J lost 2 bases; unmatched junction nucleotides: 6. There are 18 residues in the CDR3. Per germline, CDR1 SGHRS and CDR2 YFSETQ. The CDR3 sequence: CASSLVASGRVPYNEQFF. The DNA of the CDR3 is TGCGCCAGCAGCTTGGTGGCTAGCGGGAGGGTACCCTACAATGAGCAGTTCTTC.